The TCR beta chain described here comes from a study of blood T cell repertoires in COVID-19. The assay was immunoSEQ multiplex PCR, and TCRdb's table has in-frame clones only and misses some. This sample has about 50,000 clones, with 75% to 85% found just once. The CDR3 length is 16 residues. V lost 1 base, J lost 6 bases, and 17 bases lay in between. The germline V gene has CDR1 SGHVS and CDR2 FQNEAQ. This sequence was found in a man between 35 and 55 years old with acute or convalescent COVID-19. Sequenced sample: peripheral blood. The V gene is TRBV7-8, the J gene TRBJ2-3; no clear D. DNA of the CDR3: TGTGCCAGCAGCTTAGTTGCCCTCCCCGAGCGCGATACGCAGTATTTT. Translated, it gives CASSLVALPERDTQYF. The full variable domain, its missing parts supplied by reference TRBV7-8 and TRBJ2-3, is GAGVSQSPRYKVAKRGQDVALRCDPISGHVSLFWYQQALGQGPEFLTYFQNEAQLDKSGLPSDRFFAERPEGSVSTLKIQRTQQEDSAVYLCASSLVALPERDTQYFGPGTRLTVL.